The subject of this entry is one T cell receptor (beta chain). The CDR3 contains 14 residues. Germline V lookup: CDR1 SGHNT, CDR2 YYREEE (reference sequence). V shed 1 base and J shed 7 bases, with 11 bases lying between them. The PCR had 60 Vbeta and 13 Jbeta primers. The method was immunoSEQ multiplex PCR; TCRdb's version includes in-frame clones alone and lacks a portion of them. The sample lists tens of thousands of clones; roughly 80% were seen once. These data belong to a study of cytomegalovirus exposure and HLA in healthy donors. The genes are TRBV5-4 and TRBJ1-4, with a weak D call TRBD1 (5 bases). Sequenced material: PBMCs. The sequence was obtained from a man aged 25 to 40 in good health and CMV-seronegative. The CDR3 region is CASSLQGVGEKLFF. Written as DNA, the CDR3 is TGTGCCAGCAGCTTGCAAGGGGTCGGTGAAAAACTGTTTTTT.